This TCR beta chain was sequenced in a study of blood T cell repertoires in COVID-19. CDR3 length: 13 residues. Germline values: CDR1 SGHRS, CDR2 YFSETQ. V lost 3 bases, J lost 9 bases, and 15 bases lay in between. Method: immunoSEQ multiplex PCR; TCRdb's copy keeps in-frame clones and lacks some. Of about 310,000 clones in the sample, 87% were seen once. The cohort comprised adults aged 18 to 89 years residing in 24 US areas. V usage is TRBV5-1 and J usage is TRBJ1-2; tentatively, D is TRBD1 (6 bases). The sequencing sample was made of PBMCs or T cells enriched from blood (not recorded which). This receptor was obtained from a woman under 30 who had recovered from COVID-19. The CDR3, as DNA: TGCGCCAGCAGCTCCCGACAGGCCCTGAGCTACACCTTC. It codes for CASSSRQALSYTF.